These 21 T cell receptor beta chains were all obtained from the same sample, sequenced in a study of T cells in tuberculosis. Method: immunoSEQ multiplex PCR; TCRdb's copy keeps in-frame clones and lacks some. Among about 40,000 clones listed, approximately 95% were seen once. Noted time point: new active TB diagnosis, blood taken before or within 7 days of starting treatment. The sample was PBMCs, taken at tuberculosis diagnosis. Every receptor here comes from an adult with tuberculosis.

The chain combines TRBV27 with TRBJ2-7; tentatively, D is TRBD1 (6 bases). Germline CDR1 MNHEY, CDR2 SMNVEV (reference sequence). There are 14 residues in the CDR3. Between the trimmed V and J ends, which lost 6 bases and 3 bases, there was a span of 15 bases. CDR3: CASRLQGFGYEQYF. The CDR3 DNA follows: TGTGCCAGCAGGCTACAGGGCTTCGGCTACGAGCAGTACTTC.

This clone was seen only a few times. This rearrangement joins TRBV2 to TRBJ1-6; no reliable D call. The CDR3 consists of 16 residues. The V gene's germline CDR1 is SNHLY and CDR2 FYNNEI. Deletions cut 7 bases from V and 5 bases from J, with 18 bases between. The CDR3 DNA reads TGTGCCAGCACCCGAAAGCGACCCGAAAATAATTCACCCCTCCACTTT. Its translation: CASTRKRPENNSPLHF.

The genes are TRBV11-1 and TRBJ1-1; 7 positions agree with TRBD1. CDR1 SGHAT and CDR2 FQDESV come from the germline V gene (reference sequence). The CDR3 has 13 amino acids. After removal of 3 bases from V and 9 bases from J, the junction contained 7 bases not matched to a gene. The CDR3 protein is CASSFTGVIQAFF. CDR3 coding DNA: TGTGCCAGCAGCTTCACAGGGGTAATTCAAGCTTTCTTT.

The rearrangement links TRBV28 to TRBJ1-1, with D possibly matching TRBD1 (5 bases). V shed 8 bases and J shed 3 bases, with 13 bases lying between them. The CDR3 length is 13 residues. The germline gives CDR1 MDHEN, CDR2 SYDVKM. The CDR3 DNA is TGTGCCAGCTCCGACAGACTGTACACTGAAGCTTTCTTT. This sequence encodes CASSDRLYTEAFF. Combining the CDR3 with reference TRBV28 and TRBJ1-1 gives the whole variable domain DVKVTQSSRYLVKRTGEKVFLECVQDMDHENMFWYRQDPGLGLRLIYFSYDVKMKEKGDIPEGYSVSREKKERFSLILESASTNQTSMYLCASSDRLYTEAFFGQGTRLTVV.

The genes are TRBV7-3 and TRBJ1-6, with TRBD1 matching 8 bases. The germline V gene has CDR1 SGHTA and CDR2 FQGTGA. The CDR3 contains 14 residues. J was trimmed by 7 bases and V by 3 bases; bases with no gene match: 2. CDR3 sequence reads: CASSFTGGNSPLHF. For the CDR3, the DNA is TGTGCCAGCAGCTTCACAGGGGGGAATTCACCCCTCCACTTT.

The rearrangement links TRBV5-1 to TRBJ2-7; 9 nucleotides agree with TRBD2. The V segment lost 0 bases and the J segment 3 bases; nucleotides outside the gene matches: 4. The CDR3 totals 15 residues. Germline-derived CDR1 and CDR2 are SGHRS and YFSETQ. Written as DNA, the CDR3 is TGCGCCAGCAGCTTGGGACTAGCGGTGGTCTACGAGCAGTACTTC. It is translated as CASSLGLAVVYEQYF.

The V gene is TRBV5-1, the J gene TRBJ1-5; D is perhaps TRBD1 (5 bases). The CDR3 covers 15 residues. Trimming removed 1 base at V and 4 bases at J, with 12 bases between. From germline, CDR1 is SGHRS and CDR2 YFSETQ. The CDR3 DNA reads TGCGCCAGCAGCTTGTGGGGGGGACGGAATCAGCCCCAGCATTTT. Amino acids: CASSLWGGRNQPQHF.

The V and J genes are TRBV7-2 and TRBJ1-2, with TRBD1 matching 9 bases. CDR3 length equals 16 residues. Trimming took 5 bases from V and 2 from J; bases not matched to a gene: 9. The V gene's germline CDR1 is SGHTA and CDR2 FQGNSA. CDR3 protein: CASSQTNRGQNYGYTF. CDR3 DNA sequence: TGTGCCAGCAGCCAAACGAACAGGGGGCAAAACTATGGCTACACCTTC.

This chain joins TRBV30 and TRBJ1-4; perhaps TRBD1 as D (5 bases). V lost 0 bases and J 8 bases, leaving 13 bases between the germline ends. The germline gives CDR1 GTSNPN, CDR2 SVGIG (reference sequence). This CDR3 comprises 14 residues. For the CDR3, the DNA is TGTGCCTGGAGTGTCGGGGGGTCGGGAGAAAAACTGTTTTTT. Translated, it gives CAWSVGGSGEKLFF.

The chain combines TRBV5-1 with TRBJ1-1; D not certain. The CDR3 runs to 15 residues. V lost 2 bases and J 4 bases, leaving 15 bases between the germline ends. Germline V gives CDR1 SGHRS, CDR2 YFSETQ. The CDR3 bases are TGCGCCAGCAGCTTCCTAACACCAGCGAGCACTGAAGCTTTCTTT. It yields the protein CASSFLTPASTEAFF.

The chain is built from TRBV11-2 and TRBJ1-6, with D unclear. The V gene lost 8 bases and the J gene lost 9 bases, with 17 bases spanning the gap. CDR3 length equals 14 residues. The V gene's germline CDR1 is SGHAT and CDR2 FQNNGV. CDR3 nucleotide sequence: TGTGCCAGCCGCCGTTGGCAGGAGGGTTCACCCCTCCACTTT. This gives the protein CASRRWQEGSPLHF.

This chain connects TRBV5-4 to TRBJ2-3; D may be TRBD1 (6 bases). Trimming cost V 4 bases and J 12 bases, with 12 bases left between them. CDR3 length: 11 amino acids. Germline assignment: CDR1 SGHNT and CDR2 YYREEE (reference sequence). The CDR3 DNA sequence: TGTGCCAGCAGCAAACAGGGTTTACAGTATTTT. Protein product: CASSKQGLQYF.

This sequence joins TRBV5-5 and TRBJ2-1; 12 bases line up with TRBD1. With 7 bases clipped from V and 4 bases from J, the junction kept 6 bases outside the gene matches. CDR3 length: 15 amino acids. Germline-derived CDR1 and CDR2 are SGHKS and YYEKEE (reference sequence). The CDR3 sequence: CASHPGQGAYNEQFF. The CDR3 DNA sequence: TGTGCCAGCCACCCGGGACAGGGGGCTTACAATGAGCAGTTCTTC.

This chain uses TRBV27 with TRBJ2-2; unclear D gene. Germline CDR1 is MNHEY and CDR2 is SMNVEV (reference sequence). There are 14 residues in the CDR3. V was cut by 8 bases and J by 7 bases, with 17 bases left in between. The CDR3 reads CASPPSLPGGELFF. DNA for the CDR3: TGTGCCAGCCCCCCCAGCCTCCCGGGCGGGGAGCTGTTTTTT.

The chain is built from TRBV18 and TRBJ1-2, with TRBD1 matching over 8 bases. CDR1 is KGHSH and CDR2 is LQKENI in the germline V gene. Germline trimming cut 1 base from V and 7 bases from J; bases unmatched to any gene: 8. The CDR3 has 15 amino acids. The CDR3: CASSPQGQELGGYTF. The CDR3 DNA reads TGTGCCAGCTCACCACAGGGACAGGAACTCGGTGGCTACACCTTC.

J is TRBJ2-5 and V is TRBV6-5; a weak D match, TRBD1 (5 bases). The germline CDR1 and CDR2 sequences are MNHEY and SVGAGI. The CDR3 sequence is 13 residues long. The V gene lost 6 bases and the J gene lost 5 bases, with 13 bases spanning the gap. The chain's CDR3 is CASSIQEMETQYF. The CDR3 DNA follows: TGTGCCAGCAGCATACAGGAAATGGAGACCCAGTACTTC.

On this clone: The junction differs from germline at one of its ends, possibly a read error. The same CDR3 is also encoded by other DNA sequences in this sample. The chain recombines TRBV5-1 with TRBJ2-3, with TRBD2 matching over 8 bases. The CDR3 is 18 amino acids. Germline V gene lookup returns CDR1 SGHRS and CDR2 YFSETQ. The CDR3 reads CASSPTWAGGLSTDTQYF. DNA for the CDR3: TGCGCCAGCAGCCCGACATGGGCGGGGGGCCTTAGCACAGATACGCAGTACTTT.

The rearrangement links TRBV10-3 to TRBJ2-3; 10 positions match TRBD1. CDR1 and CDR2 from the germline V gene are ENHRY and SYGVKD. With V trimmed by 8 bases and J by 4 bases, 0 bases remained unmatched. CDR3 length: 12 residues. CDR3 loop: CAIGTGADTQYF. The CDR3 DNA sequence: TGTGCCATCGGGACAGGGGCAGATACGCAGTATTTT.

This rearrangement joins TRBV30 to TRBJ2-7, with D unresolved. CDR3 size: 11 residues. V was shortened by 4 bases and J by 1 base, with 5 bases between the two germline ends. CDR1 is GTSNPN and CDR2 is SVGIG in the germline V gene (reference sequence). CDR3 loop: CAWTISYEQYF. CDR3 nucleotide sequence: TGTGCCTGGACTATTTCCTACGAGCAGTACTTC.

The CDR3 region is CASSQGVGNQPQHF. As DNA, the CDR3 is TGTGCCAGCTCACAGGGGGTAGGCAATCAGCCCCAGCATTTT. J is TRBJ1-5 and V is TRBV18; D might be TRBD1 (6 bases). V lost 4 bases and J lost 2, with 9 bases in between. Germline V gives CDR1 KGHSH, CDR2 LQKENI. The length of the CDR3 is 14 residues. The entire variable domain, with the rest obtained from reference TRBV18 and TRBJ1-5, is as follows: NAGVMQNPRHLVRRRGQEARLRCSPMKGHSHVYWYRQLPEEGLKFMVYLQKENIIDESGMPKERFSAEFPKEGPSILRIQQVVRGDSAAYFCASSQGVGNQPQHFGDGTRLSIL.

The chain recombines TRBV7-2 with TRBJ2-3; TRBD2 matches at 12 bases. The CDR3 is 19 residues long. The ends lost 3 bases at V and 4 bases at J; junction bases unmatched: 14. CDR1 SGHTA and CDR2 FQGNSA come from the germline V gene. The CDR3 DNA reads TGTGCCAGCAGCTTGGACCCGGGACTAGCGGGTCCTCGGGCAGATACGCAGTATTTT. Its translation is CASSLDPGLAGPRADTQYF.